Each of the 27 T cell receptor beta chains below was sequenced from the same sample in a study of tumor and adjacent non-tumor tissue in lung cancer. TCRbeta libraries were built with three rounds of nested PCR, modified from ARM-PCR. MiXCR, run by TCRdb on the multiplex PCR reads, gives a single entry per CDR3 protein. This table has about 93,000 distinct CDR3 sequences, 61% appearing once. The template was RNA from unsorted bulk tissue. Sequences were obtained from lung tumor tissue. The receptors shown here come from a man between 65 and 85 years old with non-small cell lung cancer.

In regard to this clonotype: The germline gene is not matched at one end of the junction; a read error may be the cause. The V gene is TRBV4-2, the J gene TRBJ1-1, with D uncertain. Germline-derived CDR1 and CDR2 are LGHNA and YNFKEQ. The CDR3 length is 14 residues. The CDR3: CASSQDPEGTEALF. The CDR3 DNA reads as TGTGCCAGCAGTCAAGATCCGGAGGGTACTGAAGCTCTCTTT.

This clonotype has a handful of counts. This chain joins TRBV7-3 and TRBJ2-7; the match to TRBD2 covers 8 bases. The CDR3 loop spans 17 amino acids. With 0 bases clipped from V and 5 bases from J, the junction kept 12 bases outside the gene matches. Looked up from germline, CDR1 is SGHTA and CDR2 is FQGTGA. The DNA for the CDR3 is TGTGCCAGCAGCTTAACCCCCTCGGGCGGGAGGATTGACGAGCAGTACTTC. Its protein is CASSLTPSGGRIDEQYF.

There are a few counts of this clonotype. It may be a read error: a sequence one base away is much more abundant. CDR3 region: CASSYWGNAGELFF. CDR3 nucleotides: TGTGCCAGCAGTTACTGGGGGAACGCCGGGGAGCTGTTTTTT. The J gene is TRBJ2-2, the V gene TRBV6-5; D is possibly TRBD1 or TRBD2 (5 bases each). This CDR3 is built from 14 residues. Germline CDR1 and CDR2: MNHEY and SVGAGI.

The gene calls are TRBV11-1 and TRBJ2-1; 9 bases agree with TRBD1. The CDR3 is 14 amino acids. V was pared by 6 bases and J by 7 bases, with 7 bases of the junction left unmatched. Germline CDR1 SGHAT, CDR2 FQDESV (reference sequence). In nucleotides, the CDR3 is TGTGCCAGCAGGCCCAGGACAGGGGTGAATGAGCAGTTCTTC. Its translation is CASRPRTGVNEQFF.

As regards this clonotype: A junction boundary mismatches the germline segment, possibly from a read error. The V and J genes are TRBV20-1 and TRBJ2-1; 11 positions agree with TRBD2. The CDR3 covers 15 residues. The germline CDR1 and CDR2 sequences are DFQATT and SNEGSKA (reference sequence). This chain's CDR3 is CCARDLLAGGNEQFF. CDR3 nucleotide sequence: TGCTGTGCTAGAGATCTGCTAGCGGGAGGAAATGAGCAGTTCTTC.

This clonotype was seen many times. The DNA for the CDR3 is TGTGCCAGCAGCCTAGTGACTCATACGCAGTATTTT. Its translation is CASSLVTHTQYF. V is TRBV7-9 and J is TRBJ2-3; D not resolved. The ends were cut back, 5 bases at V and 7 bases at J, with 10 bases in the middle. The CDR3 spans 12 residues. Germline CDR1 and CDR2: SEHNR and FQNEAQ (reference sequence).

This clonotype was detected once. The chain joins TRBV6-5 to TRBJ2-7, with 12 bases fitting TRBD1. CDR3 length equals 15 residues. Germline assignment: CDR1 MNHEY and CDR2 SVGAGI. V shed 4 bases and J 5 bases; nucleotides not matched to a gene: 6. CDR3 nucleotide sequence: TGTGCCAGCAGTTTCGCTGGGACAGGGGGCCACGAGCAGTACGTC. Translating it yields CASSFAGTGGHEQYV.

This clonotype was observed a few times. Germline is not matched at one junction end, which may reflect a read error. This rearrangement joins TRBV5-4 to TRBJ2-3; D remains unclear. The CDR3 runs 14 residues. Germline CDR1 and CDR2: SGHNT and YYREEE (reference sequence). The CDR3 loop reads CASSKVQNTDMQYF. The CDR3 region has the DNA TGTGCCAGCAGCAAGGTACAGAACACAGATATGCAGTATTTT.

Comments on this clonotype: Since a much larger clone is just one base distant, this may be a read error. The genes are TRBV20-1 and TRBJ2-1; D is possibly TRBD2 (6 bases). Germline loops: CDR1 DFQATT, CDR2 SNEGSKA (reference sequence). V lost 0 bases and J 9 bases, leaving 18 bases between the germline ends. CDR3 size: 15 residues. The chain's CDR3 is CSARDLLVGGSEQFF. The DNA for the CDR3 is TGCAGTGCTAGAGATCTGCTAGTGGGAGGAAGTGAGCAGTTCTTC.

This clonotype was recorded only once. This is likely a read error, given that the CDR3 carries no conserved phenylalanine or tryptophan at its end. This chain links TRBV10-3 with TRBJ2-1; perhaps TRBD2 as D (5 bases). Germline loops: CDR1 ENHRY, CDR2 SYGVKD. The CDR3 covers 11 residues. Here the CDR3 reads CDISVRDEQFL. The CDR3 region has the DNA TGTGACATCAGTGTGAGGGATGAGCAGTTCTTA.

Regarding this clonotype: A much larger clone differs by one base, so this may be a read error. The chain couples TRBV6-1 to TRBJ2-1; D may be TRBD1 or TRBD2 (7 bases each). V was cut by 2 bases and J by 3 bases, with 20 bases left in between. Looked up from germline, CDR1 is MNHNS and CDR2 is SASEGT. CDR3 length: 18 amino acids. In nucleotides, the CDR3 is TGTGCCAGCAGTGAAAGGGGGGGGAAGGACAGGTACTACAATGAGCAGTTCTTC. This encodes CASSERGGKDRYYNEQFF.

The V and J genes are TRBV2 and TRBJ2-1; 7 positions agree with TRBD2. Germline V gives CDR1 SNHLY, CDR2 FYNNEI. There are 13 residues in the CDR3. V dropped 11 bases and J dropped 6; count of bases not matched to a gene: 10. Here the CDR3 reads CASGTMERNEQFF. DNA of the CDR3: TGTGCCTCCGGGACTATGGAACGCAATGAGCAGTTCTTC.

There are many counts of this clonotype. This chain links TRBV28 with TRBJ1-2, with D tentatively TRBD1 (5 bases). Trimming shortened V by 7 bases and J by 1 base, and 10 bases separated the two germline ends. The CDR3 has 13 amino acids. Germline V lookup: CDR1 MDHEN, CDR2 SYDVKM. CDR3 DNA sequence: TGTGCCAGCACGCAACAGGATAACTATGGCTACACCTTC. Translated: CASTQQDNYGYTF.

In its sample, this clonotype was seen many times. The genes are TRBV12-3 or TRBV12-4 and TRBJ1-1; D not resolved. Trimming removed 6 bases at V and 4 bases at J, with 15 bases between. The CDR3 contains 14 residues. CDR3 protein: CASSPQEDLTEAFF. The CDR3 region has the DNA TGTGCCAGCAGCCCCCAGGAAGACCTCACTGAAGCTTTCTTT.

In its sample, this clonotype was seen a few times. This chain's CDR3 is CASSVTGAGNTIYF. In nucleotides, the CDR3 is TGTGCCAGCAGCGTTACAGGGGCTGGAAACACCATATATTTT. The V call is TRBV7-9, the J call TRBJ1-3, with TRBD1 identical over 7 bases. Trimming took 5 bases from V and 2 from J; bases not matched to a gene: 3. Germline CDR1 is SEHNR and CDR2 is FQNEAQ (reference sequence). The CDR3 runs 14 residues.

This clonotype was counted a few times. This could be a read error, since a much larger clone is one nucleotide away. The chain couples TRBV29-1 to TRBJ2-1; D is perhaps TRBD2 (5 bases). Germline V gives CDR1 SQVTM, CDR2 ANQGSEA. The CDR3 is 14 residues long. CDR3 sequence: CSVEGGGSYNEQLF. CDR3 bases: TGCAGCGTTGAAGGAGGCGGGTCCTACAATGAGCAGCTCTTC.

This clonotype occurred many times. At one boundary the junction diverges from the germline segment, which might be a read error. The rearrangement joins TRBV6-6 to TRBJ2-7, with 9 bases that match TRBD2. The CDR3 spans 17 residues. Germline V lookup: CDR1 MNHNY, CDR2 SVGAGI (reference sequence). In nucleotides, the CDR3 is TGTGCCGGCAGTTACTCAAACCTACTAGCGGGCCTCTACGAGCAGTACTTC. As protein: CAGSYSNLLAGLYEQYF.

Worth noting for this clonotype: Lacking the conserved final phenylalanine or tryptophan, this CDR3 likely reflects a read error. The gene calls are TRBV11-2 and TRBJ2-7, with 9 nucleotides matching TRBD1. Germline CDR1 SGHAT, CDR2 FQNNGV. The CDR3 loop spans 15 amino acids. CDR3 DNA sequence: TGTGCCAGAAGCTTAGATCGGGGACAGGGTAACGAGCAGTACTTG. Amino acids: CARSLDRGQGNEQYL.

There are many counts of this clonotype. The chain uses TRBV5-4 and TRBJ1-1; D not certain. CDR3 length: 14 residues. V shed 4 bases and J shed 3 bases, with 13 bases lying between them. The germline CDR1 and CDR2 sequences are SGHNT and YYREEE (reference sequence). CDR3 protein: CASSPSGRDTEAFF. The DNA for the CDR3 is TGTGCCAGCAGCCCTTCCGGTAGGGACACTGAAGCTTTCTTT.

This clonotype has just a few counts. At one end, the junction sequence differs from germline, possibly due to a read error. The J gene is TRBJ2-7, the V gene TRBV12-3 or TRBV12-4, with D possibly matching TRBD1 (6 bases). The CDR3 covers 15 residues. The CDR3 protein is CASSIQGINPYGQYF. The CDR3 coding sequence is TGTGCCAGTAGCATACAGGGCATCAACCCCTACGGGCAGTACTTC.

This chain joins TRBV20-1 and TRBJ2-5; 8 bases match TRBD2. In germline, CDR1 is DFQATT, CDR2 SNEGSKA (reference sequence). V was pared by 5 bases and J by 2 bases, with 7 bases of the junction left unmatched. The CDR3 runs to 14 residues. The CDR3 DNA is TGCAGTGCTTTGTTAGCGGGGAGACAAGAGACCCAGTACTTC. Translating gives CSALLAGRQETQYF.

In the case of this clonotype: At one boundary the junction diverges from the germline segment, which might be a read error. The genes are TRBV6-2 or TRBV6-3 and TRBJ1-6; 7 nucleotides agree with TRBD1. CDR1 and CDR2 from the germline V gene are MNHEY and SVGEGT. The CDR3 consists of 15 residues. CDR3 in amino acids: CVSSRGQVDNSPLHF. CDR3 nucleotides: TGTGTCAGCAGTCGTGGACAGGTTGACAATTCACCCCTCCACTTT.

Only one count was recorded for this clonotype. One end of the junction is discordant with germline, which a read error may explain. The chain employs TRBV11-1 and TRBJ2-7; no firm D call. This CDR3 region has 14 residues. Germline loops: CDR1 SGHAT, CDR2 FQDESV (reference sequence). The CDR3 coding sequence is TGTGCCAACAGCTTACAGCATCGTACCTACGAGCAGTACTTC. Translating gives CANSLQHRTYEQYF.

This clonotype was recorded only once. One end of the junction does not line up with germline, which may come from a read error. V usage is TRBV6-1 and J usage is TRBJ2-1; TRBD1 agrees at 7 bases. Germline CDR1 reads MNHNS; CDR2 reads SASEGT. The CDR3 contains 16 residues. CDR3 residues: CGSSEIVTGCTDEQFF. The CDR3 DNA sequence: TGTGGCAGCAGTGAAATAGTGACAGGGTGTACGGATGAGCAGTTCTTC.

As concerns this clonotype: It may be a read error: a sequence one base away is much more abundant. The chain is built from TRBV7-8 and TRBJ1-5; D possibly corresponds to TRBD1 (6 bases). CDR1 is SGHVS, CDR2 FQNEAQ, per germline. This CDR3 is 15 amino acids long. The chain's CDR3 is CASSLFRDNTQPKHF. CDR3 coding DNA: TGTGCCAGCAGCTTGTTCCGGGACAATACCCAGCCCAAGCATTTT.

There are many counts of this clonotype. The gene calls are TRBV7-9 and TRBJ2-1; D is uncertain. V shed 1 base and J shed 10 bases, with 11 bases lying between them. Looked up from germline, CDR1 is SEHNR and CDR2 is FQNEAQ (reference sequence). The CDR3 contains 13 residues. CDR3 amino acids: CASSLVGLREQFF. CDR3 DNA sequence: TGTGCCAGCAGCTTAGTGGGCCTCAGGGAGCAGTTCTTC. The variable domain in full, completed from reference TRBV7-9 and TRBJ2-1, reads DTGVSQNPRHKITKRGQNVTFRCDPISEHNRLYWYRQTLGQGPEFLTYFQNEAQLEKSRLLSDRFSAERPKGSFSTLEIQRTEQGDSAMYLCASSLVGLREQFFGPGTRLTVL.

The J gene is TRBJ1-5, the V gene TRBV12-3 or TRBV12-4; D is possibly TRBD1 (5 bases). V lost 10 bases, J lost 10 bases, and 29 bases lay in between. The CDR3 consists of 16 residues. The CDR3 is CANRLRGRDPTHPQHF. CDR3 nucleotide sequence: TGTGCCAACAGATTAAGAGGAAGGGACCCGACTCATCCCCAGCATTTT.